The 17 T cell receptor beta chains below come from one sample, sequenced in a study of T cell repertoires in cytomegalovirus infection. Via MiXCR, TCRdb re-called the reads, giving one row per CDR3 protein. The table includes about 920,000 distinct CDR3 sequences, about a third detected once. No antigen has been identified for these receptors. Here the sequenced sample was cultured CD8+ T cells from PBMCs, taken from culture after CMV antigen stimulation. The receptors originated from a human donor in good health (CMV status not recorded). Some clones in this sample may be carry-over from other donors' samples.

This clonotype has a handful of counts. The chain combines TRBV11-2 with TRBJ2-7; 8 bases align to TRBD2. CDR1 SGHAT and CDR2 FQNNGV come from the germline V gene. The CDR3 has 15 residues. The V segment lost 5 bases and the J segment 0 bases; nucleotides outside the gene matches: 6. The CDR3 loop is CASSQTSASSYEQYV. Written as DNA, the CDR3 is TGTGCCAGCAGCCAGACTAGCGCGAGCTCCTACGAGCAGTACGTC.

This chain joins TRBV5-6 and TRBJ2-7, with a tentative D call TRBD1 (5 bases). V dropped 0 bases and J dropped 7 bases, with 11 bases sitting between them. The germline gives CDR1 SGHDT, CDR2 YYEEEE. This CDR3 comprises 13 residues. CDR3 sequence (DNA): TGTGCCAGCAGCTTGGGGGGCCACTGGGAGCAGTACTTC. Residues: CASSLGGHWEQYF.

This clonotype was recorded many times. The chain links TRBV7-6 to TRBJ2-5, with 7 bases fitting TRBD1. The V gene end was trimmed by 5 bases and the J gene end by 4 bases; junction bases not matched to a gene: 10. CDR3 length: 15 amino acids. Per the germline V gene, CDR1 is SGHVS and CDR2 is FNYEAQ. The CDR3 nucleotides are TGTGCCAGCAGCCTGGGACAGTCCCTAAGAGAGACCCAGTACTTC. As protein: CASSLGQSLRETQYF.

V is TRBV27 and J is TRBJ2-7; 9 bases map to TRBD1. Germline assignment: CDR1 MNHEY and CDR2 SMNVEV (reference sequence). The CDR3 sequence is 15 residues long. With 2 bases clipped from V and 6 bases from J, the junction kept 8 bases outside the gene matches. CDR3 nucleotides: TGTGCCAGCAGTTTAATAGGGACAGGGTTGGGCGAGCAGTACTTC. Amino acid sequence: CASSLIGTGLGEQYF.

The chain uses TRBV6-1 and TRBJ1-2; D not resolved. CDR3 length equals 10 residues. Between the trimmed V and J ends, which lost 4 bases and 8 bases, there was a span of 5 bases. Germline V gene sequence: CDR1 MNHNS, CDR2 SASEGT. The CDR3 here is CASSAPGYTF. The CDR3 region has the DNA TGTGCCAGCAGTGCGCCGGGCTACACCTTC.

This clonotype was picked up many times. The rearrangement links TRBV7-8 to TRBJ1-1; D uncertain. The V gene lost 1 base and the J gene lost 3 bases, with 15 bases spanning the gap. Looked up from germline, CDR1 is SGHVS and CDR2 is FQNEAQ. The CDR3 consists of 16 residues. The CDR3 bases are TGTGCCAGCAGCTTAGTCCACCCCATTAGGCACACTGAAGCTTTCTTT. Protein product: CASSLVHPIRHTEAFF.

The chain is built from TRBV27 and TRBJ2-7; no definite D call. The ends were cut back, 3 bases at V and 3 bases at J, with 9 bases in the middle. The V gene's germline CDR1 is MNHEY and CDR2 SMNVEV (reference sequence). There are 13 residues in the CDR3. The CDR3 DNA reads TGTGCCAGCAGTTTGGTACAGTACTACGAGCAGTACTTC. It codes for CASSLVQYYEQYF.

This clonotype was observed at least ten times. The V and J genes are TRBV6-1 and TRBJ2-7; TRBD1 might be the D (6 bases). V was cut by 4 bases and J by 0 bases, with 16 bases left in between. Germline lookup yields CDR1 MNHNS and CDR2 SASEGT. The CDR3 length is 16 residues. CDR3 loop: CASSANRAGSSYEQYV. As DNA, the CDR3 is TGTGCCAGCAGTGCCAACAGGGCTGGGAGCTCCTACGAGCAGTACGTC.

V and J are TRBV27 and TRBJ1-6; a possible D gene is TRBD1 (5 bases). The CDR3 consists of 13 residues. V shed 3 bases and J shed 7 bases, with 7 bases lying between them. Germline V lookup: CDR1 MNHEY, CDR2 SMNVEV (reference sequence). In DNA, the CDR3 is TGTGCCAGCAGTTTTCAGGGAAATTCACCCCTCCACTTT. It translates to CASSFQGNSPLHF.

This clonotype has more than one count but fewer than ten. This chain uses TRBV6-2 or TRBV6-3 with TRBJ1-1; D not certain. V lost 6 bases, J lost 7 bases, and 15 bases lay in between. This CDR3 region has 13 residues. Germline CDR1 is MNHEY and CDR2 is SVGEGT. The CDR3 DNA is TGTGCCAGCAGCCTCACAGAGAAAGGTGAAGCTTTCTTT. Its protein is CASSLTEKGEAFF.

A few counts support this clonotype. The rearrangement uses TRBV7-4 and TRBJ2-7; 7 bases are a match to TRBD1. The trim removed 5 bases at V and 5 bases at J, leaving 15 bases unmatched. The CDR3 sequence is 16 residues long. CDR1 SGHVT and CDR2 SQSDAQ come from the germline V gene. CDR3 DNA sequence: TGTGCCAGCAGCCCCTTCGGACAGGAAGAGACCCACGAGCAGTACTTC. Amino acid sequence: CASSPFGQEETHEQYF.

This clonotype was counted a few times. This chain joins TRBV7-6 and TRBJ2-5; possible D gene TRBD2, 7 bases. The V gene lost 5 bases and the J gene lost 5 bases, with 15 bases spanning the gap. The CDR3 has 14 residues. Germline V gene data show CDR1 as SGHVS and CDR2 as FNYEAQ. DNA for the CDR3: TGTGCCAGCAGCATATGGGGGGGCTCGGAGACCCAGTACTTC. Amino acid sequence: CASSIWGGSETQYF.

This clonotype was picked up many times. The genes are TRBV5-6 and TRBJ2-5, with a possible D match to TRBD2 (7 bases). In germline, CDR1 is SGHDT, CDR2 YYEEEE. The CDR3 runs to 15 residues. Between the trimmed V and J ends, which lost 1 base and 4 bases, there was a span of 14 bases. CDR3 coding DNA: TGTGCCAGCAGCTTGAAAGGGAGGGGGAGAGAGACCCAGTACTTC. It specifies CASSLKGRGRETQYF.

Only a few counts were recorded for this clonotype. The V call is TRBV4-1, the J call TRBJ2-2, with D hard to call. The CDR3 has 14 residues. Trimming pared 3 bases from V and 2 bases from J, leaving 7 bases between. CDR1 and CDR2 from the germline V gene are MGHRA and YSYEKL. The CDR3 is CASSQSINTGELFF. The CDR3 region has the DNA TGCGCCAGCAGCCAGTCAATAAACACCGGGGAGCTGTTTTTT.

The V gene is TRBV4-2, the J gene TRBJ2-1; 8 positions agree with TRBD1. The CDR3 is made up of 15 amino acids. Germline trimming cut 4 bases from V and 8 bases from J; bases unmatched to any gene: 10. Germline V lookup: CDR1 LGHNA, CDR2 YNFKEQ. CDR3 residues: CASSPRGQGNYEQFF. CDR3 nucleotide sequence: TGTGCCAGCAGCCCCAGGGGGCAGGGTAACTATGAGCAGTTCTTC.

This clonotype was seen repeatedly, ten times or more. V gene TRBV7-2 combines with J gene TRBJ2-3, with D unresolved. This CDR3 has 15 residues. V was shortened by 5 bases and J by 0 bases, with 12 bases between the two germline ends. The germline V gene has CDR1 SGHTA and CDR2 FQGNSA. The CDR3 DNA reads as TGTGCCAGCAGCCAGGCCCGAGAAAGCACAGATACGCAGTATTTT. This codes for CASSQARESTDTQYF.

The V and J genes are TRBV6-2 or TRBV6-3 and TRBJ2-3; no reliable D call. CDR3 length: 14 residues. The ends were cut back, 5 bases at V and 2 bases at J, with 11 bases in the middle. CDR1 is MNHEY, CDR2 SVGEGT, per germline. CDR3 sequence (DNA): TGTGCCAGCAGTCCAGCGACGGACACAGATACGCAGTATTTT. Its translation: CASSPATDTDTQYF.